The 10 T cell receptor beta chains presented below share a single source sample, sequenced in a study of CD8+ T cells in alopecia areata. TCR sequencing used cDNA made by reverse transcription of extracted RNA. The table came from immunoSEQ multiplex PCR; TCRdb's copy has only in-frame clones and leaves some out. Among about 180,000 clones listed, approximately 70% were seen once. The source material was CD8+ T cells sorted from blood, sampled at week 0. All receptors derive from a human donor with alopecia areata.

A few counts support this clone. The chain has TRBV4-2 and TRBJ1-2; D uncertain. CDR1 and CDR2 from the germline V gene are LGHNA and YNFKEQ. CDR3 length: 13 residues. The V and J ends lost 1 base and 8 bases respectively, with 11 bases between them. The CDR3 here is CASSQGGPLGYTF. The CDR3 DNA is TGTGCCAGCAGCCAAGGTGGACCTTTGGGCTACACCTTC.

The J gene is TRBJ2-3, the V gene TRBV13, with D hard to call. Germline V gene data show CDR1 as PRHDT and CDR2 as FYEKMQ (reference sequence). V gave up 4 bases and J gave up 2 bases, with 10 bases separating them. The CDR3 spans 14 residues. CDR3 sequence reads: CASSSTITTDTQYF. CDR3 DNA: TGTGCCAGCAGCTCGACCATTACCACAGATACGCAGTATTTT.

CDR3: CASSPTVLPTDTQYF. The CDR3 nucleotides are TGCGCCAGCAGCCCCACCGTCCTCCCCACAGATACGCAGTATTTT. V is TRBV4-1 and J is TRBJ2-3; D unclear. The CDR3 runs 15 residues. Germline V lookup: CDR1 MGHRA, CDR2 YSYEKL. Deletions cut 4 bases from V and 2 bases from J, with 13 bases between.

V gene TRBV29-1 combines with J gene TRBJ2-7; 8 positions match TRBD1. The V and J ends lost 3 bases and 2 bases, in that order; junction bases with no gene match: 3. CDR1 and CDR2 from the germline V gene are SQVTM and ANQGSEA. The CDR3 loop spans 13 amino acids. CDR3 protein: CSVEGQETYEQYF. In DNA, the CDR3 is TGCAGCGTTGAGGGACAGGAAACCTACGAGCAGTACTTC.

J is TRBJ2-7 and V is TRBV4-1; a possible D gene is TRBD2 (5 bases). V was shortened by 4 bases and J by 0 bases, with 10 bases between the two germline ends. The CDR3 runs to 14 residues. CDR1 is MGHRA and CDR2 is YSYEKL in the germline V gene. CDR3 sequence: CASSLTGSSYEQYF. In DNA form, the CDR3 reads TGCGCCAGCAGCCTCACGGGATCCTCCTACGAGCAGTACTTC.

The gene calls are TRBV5-1 and TRBJ1-2; the D gene is possibly TRBD1 (5 bases). Per the germline V gene, CDR1 is SGHRS and CDR2 is YFSETQ. This CDR3 is built from 15 residues. V was cut by 0 bases and J by 7 bases, with 16 bases left in between. The CDR3 region has the DNA TGCGCCAGCAGCTTGGCGGGCAGGGCGTCCGGTGGCTACACCTTC. Translation: CASSLAGRASGGYTF.

This clone was recorded once. The chain uses TRBV2 and TRBJ2-7; 7 bases are a match to TRBD1. The germline V gene has CDR1 SNHLY and CDR2 FYNNEI. V gave up 3 bases and J gave up 5 bases; unmatched junction bases: 4. This CDR3 spans 13 amino acids. The chain's CDR3 is CASSDDRAHEQYF. The CDR3 region has the DNA TGTGCCAGCAGTGATGACAGGGCCCACGAGCAGTACTTC.

The V and J genes are TRBV13 and TRBJ2-5; the D is unclear. The CDR3 covers 15 residues. V lost 7 bases, J lost 2 bases, and 17 bases lay in between. Germline CDR1 is PRHDT and CDR2 is FYEKMQ (reference sequence). Here the CDR3 DNA reads TGTGCCAGCATCACCCGAAGGTCCGCTCAAGAGACCCAGTACTTC. As protein: CASITRRSAQETQYF.

The rearrangement uses TRBV21-1 and TRBJ2-7; TRBD2, the table's D call, was not compared with the DNA. TRBV21-1 is given as a pseudogene. This CDR3 comprises 15 residues. This CDR3 is CASSNAGLSSYEQYF. In nucleotides, the CDR3 is TGTGCCAGCAGCAACGCAGGACTGAGCTCCTACGAGCAGTACTTC.

This sequence joins TRBV9 and TRBJ2-1; no reliable D call. V lost 4 bases, J lost 0 bases, and 14 bases lay in between. Germline CDR1 reads SGDLS; CDR2 reads YYNGEE. The CDR3 runs 16 residues. The CDR3 loop reads CASSPHSGPSYNEQFF. CDR3 coding DNA: TGTGCCAGCAGCCCCCACTCAGGACCCTCCTACAATGAGCAGTTCTTC.